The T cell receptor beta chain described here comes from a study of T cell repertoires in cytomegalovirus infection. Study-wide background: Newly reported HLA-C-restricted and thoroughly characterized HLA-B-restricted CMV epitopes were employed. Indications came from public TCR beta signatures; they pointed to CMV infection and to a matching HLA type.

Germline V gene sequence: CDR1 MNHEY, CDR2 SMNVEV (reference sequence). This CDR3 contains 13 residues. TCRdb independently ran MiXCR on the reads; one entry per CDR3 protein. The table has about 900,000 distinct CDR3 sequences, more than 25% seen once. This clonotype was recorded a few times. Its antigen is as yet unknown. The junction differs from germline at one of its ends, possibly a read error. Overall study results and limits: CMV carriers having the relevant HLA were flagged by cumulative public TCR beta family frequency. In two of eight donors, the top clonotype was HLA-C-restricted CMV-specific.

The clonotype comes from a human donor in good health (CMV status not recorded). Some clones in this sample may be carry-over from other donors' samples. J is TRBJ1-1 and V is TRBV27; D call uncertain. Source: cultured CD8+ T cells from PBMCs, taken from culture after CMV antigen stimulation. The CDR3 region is CASRLSVGTEAFF. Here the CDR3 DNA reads TGTGCCAGCAGGTTATCCGTAGGGACTGAAGCTTTCTTT.